The following is a T cell receptor beta chain sequence with its context. Its antigen is currently unknown. The data stem from a study of T cells in narcolepsy. Findings of the study overall: Comparing one patient's CSF and blood CD4+ clonotypes highlighted HCRT- and TRIB2-specific autoreactive clonotypes.

The CDR3 consists of 17 residues. The trim removed 2 bases at V and 2 bases at J, leaving 6 bases unmatched. Germline V lookup: CDR1 MRHNA, CDR2 SNTAGT. Clones were sequenced by immunoSEQ multiplex PCR, and TCRdb holds only the in-frame ones, with some missing. Of tens of thousands of clones detected, 90% appear once; the ten largest clones hold around 1.2%. The chain uses TRBV6-4 and TRBJ1-5; TRBD1 matches 10 bases. The sequence derives from a human donor with narcolepsy. The sequencing input was CD45RA- memory CD4+ T cells from PBMCs. CDR3 DNA: TGTGCCAGCAGTGACCGGACAGGGGGGGCTCGCAATCAGCCCCAGCATTTT. Protein product: CASSDRTGGARNQPQHF.